Below are 8 T cell receptor beta chains sequenced from a single sample in a study of neoadjuvant anti-PD-1 for oral cavity cancer. Described time point: after neoadjuvant nivolumab, at surgical resection. The protocol was immunoSEQ multiplex PCR, while the TCRdb copy is restricted to in-frame clones and leaves out a portion. The table records 9,500 to 12,000 clones, 60% to 65% of them present only once. The sequences come from tumor tissue, collected after nivolumab (anti-PD-1) treatment. Receptors were obtained from a person between 35 and 79 years old with oral cavity squamous cell carcinoma.

This clone has more than one count but fewer than ten. The chain combines TRBV2 with TRBJ2-7; 9 bases fit TRBD2. Germline V gene sequence: CDR1 SNHLY, CDR2 FYNNEI. V trimming: 7 bases; J trimming: 7 bases; junction bases outside the gene matches: 11. The CDR3 extends over 14 amino acids. In DNA form, the CDR3 reads TGTGCCAGCACCCTAGCGGGGCCGGAGAGGGAGCAGTACTTC. This codes for CASTLAGPEREQYF.

This chain links TRBV1 with TRBJ2-7. TRBV1 is classified as a pseudogene. CDR3 size: 15 residues. The CDR3 sequence is CTSSLRHHASYEQYF. For the CDR3, the DNA is TGCACCAGCAGCCTCCGTCACCATGCTTCCTACGAGCAGTACTTC.

This chain uses TRBV10-3 with TRBJ1-2, with D tentatively TRBD1 (5 bases). Trimming took off 6 bases at V and 8 bases at J, with 13 bases between the two ends. CDR1 is ENHRY, CDR2 SYGVKD, per germline. CDR3 length equals 12 residues. CDR3 region: CAISPGTGGYTF. In DNA form, the CDR3 reads TGTGCCATCAGCCCCGGGACGGGAGGCTACACCTTC.

The chain uses TRBV12-2 and TRBJ1-2; the table's D call, TRBD1, has no DNA check behind it. TRBV12-2 is a pseudogene locus. The CDR3 spans 18 residues. The CDR3 DNA reads TGTGCAAGTCGCCTAGCAAAAGGTGGTAGGGGTTCCGACTATGGCTACACCTTC. Translated, it gives CASRLAKGGRGSDYGYTF.

The chain combines TRBV9 with TRBJ2-2; 7 bases match TRBD2. CDR1 is SGDLS, CDR2 YYNGEE, per germline. V was clipped by 0 bases and J by 1 base; unmatched bases: 6. The CDR3 is 17 amino acids. The CDR3 is CASSVVPLAGNTGELFF. CDR3 coding DNA: TGTGCCAGCAGCGTAGTCCCATTAGCGGGGAACACCGGGGAGCTGTTTTTT.

This clone was seen a handful of times. V is TRBV5-4 and J is TRBJ2-7, with D possibly being TRBD1 or TRBD2 (5 bases each). Trimming shortened V by 5 bases and J by 3 bases, and 12 bases separated the two germline ends. Germline values: CDR1 SGHNT, CDR2 YYREEE (reference sequence). The CDR3 extends over 13 amino acids. The CDR3 loop is CASSSGPGYEQYF. The CDR3 nucleotides read TGTGCCAGCAGTTCGGGGCCTGGCTACGAGCAGTACTTC.

The V call is TRBV11-2, the J call TRBJ2-3; 10 bases agree with TRBD2. Trimming at V came to 7 bases and at J to 4 bases, leaving 8 bases not matched to a gene. The CDR3 runs 15 residues. Germline V gene data show CDR1 as SGHAT and CDR2 as FQNNGV. In DNA, the CDR3 is TGTGCCAGCACTAAGCTAGCGGGAGCAGCAGATACGCAGTATTTT. This encodes CASTKLAGAADTQYF.

J is TRBJ2-4 and V is TRBV4-1; either TRBD1 or TRBD2 may fit D (6 bases each). Germline V gives CDR1 MGHRA, CDR2 YSYEKL. The V end was cut by 1 base, the J end by 0 bases, with 10 bases between. The CDR3 length is 16 residues. Here the CDR3 reads CASSQVRGLAKNIQYF. The CDR3 region has the DNA TGCGCCAGCAGCCAAGTCAGGGGACTAGCCAAAAACATTCAGTACTTC.